This T cell receptor beta chain was recovered during a study of human T cells and chemical hapten exposure. On the study more broadly: Minor volume differences among pooled libraries chiefly drove per-sample TCR yield variation. General study findings and limits: No alteration of TCRs above 1 in 1000 frequency was seen with DPC sensitization.

Indicated time point: healthy volunteer bleed at 2 weeks. RNA extraction used unfractionated whole blood as the source of total RNA. What the library attached to individual cDNA molecules were unique molecular identifiers. Original methodology: Sample TCR totals centred on a median of about 100,000, ranging about 23,224 to 690,600. In TCRdb, the RACE reads were re-called with MiXCR into one record per CDR3 protein. The V and J calls shown here were made by TCRdb, not taken from the authors' results. The profile shows roughly 46,000 distinct CDR3 sequences, roughly 4.2% of them singletons. This clonotype was observed a handful of times. Its target is unknown. The CDR3 spans 12 residues.

The sample taken for sequencing was whole blood. The clonotype originates from a human donor in good health. Some clones in this sample may be carry-over from other donors' samples. The chain combines TRBV12-3 or TRBV12-4 with TRBJ1-1, with a possible D match to TRBD1 (6 bases). This CDR3 is CVRGEMNTEAFF. The CDR3 DNA is TGTGTAAGGGGGGAGATGAACACTGAAGCTTTCTTT.